The TCR beta chain under discussion was sequenced for a study of blood T cell repertoires in COVID-19. Study-wide background: The United States, Italy and Spain were the sources of the acute and convalescent COVID-19 samples. In each case, the material was cDNA or gDNA derived from T cells, B-cell-depleted T cells, or PBMCs.

In the original analysis: Reference gene primer amplification in the assay estimated nucleated cell counts. Sequencing was performed with immunoSEQ multiplex PCR; in TCRdb, only in-frame clones are kept and a portion is missing. V and J calls and clone size are as listed in that table; D and trimming were resolved from the DNA. The sample has around 310,000 clones, almost 90% seen once. Seattle's cohort entered during active infection and was followed longitudinally. Germline CDR1 reads MGHRA; CDR2 reads YSYEKL. The germline V and J ends were trimmed by 0 bases and 5 bases, with 14 bases remaining between them. The CDR3 has 16 amino acids.

The chain couples TRBV4-1 to TRBJ1-5; D is unresolved. The clonotype comes from a middle-aged woman with COVID-19, enrolled during active disease. Source material: peripheral blood. CDR3 in DNA: TGCGCCAGCAGCCAAGAATCACACGGGATTCATCAGCCCCAGCATTTT. This codes for CASSQESHGIHQPQHF.